One and the same sample provided the 13 T cell receptor beta chains below, sequenced in a study of blood T cell repertoires in COVID-19. Data came from immunoSEQ multiplex PCR; TCRdb stores just in-frame clones and leaves some out. Of some 450,000 clones listed, approximately 90% were seen once; the top ten hold 0.7% to 1%. Sequencing input: peripheral blood. All receptors derive from a young man with COVID-19, enrolled during active disease.

This rearrangement joins TRBV14 to TRBJ1-4, with TRBD1 matching 9 bases. Germline values: CDR1 SGHDN, CDR2 FVKESK. The length of the CDR3 is 12 residues. After removal of 2 bases from V and 11 bases from J, the junction contained 0 bases not matched to a gene. The CDR3 loop reads CASSQTGGKLFF. DNA for the CDR3: TGTGCCAGCAGCCAAACAGGGGGCAAACTGTTTTTT.

The J gene is TRBJ1-1, the V gene TRBV15; D gene unclear. CDR1 and CDR2 (germline): LNHNV, YYDKDF (reference sequence). The CDR3 is 15 residues long. Trimming left V 5 bases short and J 1 base short, with 14 bases between. CDR3 region: CATSSGRRTNTEAFF. CDR3 bases: TGTGCCACCAGCTCCGGGAGACGGACGAACACTGAAGCTTTCTTT.

The V and J genes are TRBV3-1 (or the pseudogene TRBV3-2) and TRBJ1-2; 12 bases line up with TRBD1. The CDR3 extends over 16 amino acids. The germline V gene has CDR1 LGHDT and CDR2 YNNKEL (reference sequence). Losses at the gene ends were 4 bases for V and 4 bases for J; bases not matched to a gene: 7. CDR3 DNA: TGTGCCAGCAGCCCGACCGGGACAGGGGGCTCCTATGGCTACACCTTC. It yields the protein CASSPTGTGGSYGYTF.

This clone appeared once. This sequence joins TRBV2 and TRBJ2-6, with 7 bases aligning to TRBD1. Trimming at V came to 4 bases and at J to 2 bases, leaving 2 bases not matched to a gene. CDR1 is SNHLY and CDR2 is FYNNEI in the germline V gene. The CDR3 extends over 15 amino acids. CDR3 DNA sequence: TGTGCCAGCAGTGGTCAGGGGGCTGGGGCCAACGTCCTGACTTTC. Protein sequence: CASSGQGAGANVLTF.

The chain employs TRBV28 and TRBJ2-2, with unresolved D. Germline V gives CDR1 MDHEN, CDR2 SYDVKM. V shed 3 bases and J shed 5 bases, with 10 bases lying between them. The CDR3 covers 14 residues. CDR3 sequence (DNA): TGTGCCAGCAGTTTTTCCCAGTCAACCGGGGAGCTGTTTTTT. This gives the protein CASSFSQSTGELFF.

This sequence joins TRBV29-1 and TRBJ1-3; maybe TRBD1 (6 bases). Germline CDR1 is SQVTM and CDR2 is ANQGSEA. V was cut by 7 bases and J by 2 bases, with 18 bases left in between. The length of the CDR3 is 15 residues. The DNA of the CDR3 is TGCAGCGCCGAAGCTGGCACAGGGACTGGAAACACCATATATTTT. Amino acid sequence: CSAEAGTGTGNTIYF.

The V and J genes are TRBV6-2 or TRBV6-3 and TRBJ2-7, with 9 bases lining up with TRBD1. The ends lost 5 bases at V and 3 bases at J; junction bases unmatched: 5. CDR1 and CDR2 from the germline V gene are MNHEY and SVGEGT. This CDR3 spans 14 amino acids. CDR3 protein: CASSGDRVDYEQYF. In DNA form, the CDR3 reads TGTGCCAGCAGTGGGGACAGGGTTGACTACGAGCAGTACTTC.

The chain joins TRBV7-9 to TRBJ2-5; 9 bases match TRBD1. With 3 bases clipped from V and 5 bases from J, the junction kept 7 bases outside the gene matches. This CDR3 is 15 amino acids long. CDR1 and CDR2 from the germline V gene are SEHNR and FQNEAQ (reference sequence). CDR3 sequence reads: CASSFGDRDGETQYF. The CDR3, as DNA: TGTGCCAGCAGCTTTGGGGACAGGGACGGGGAGACCCAGTACTTC. Based on the CDR3 plus reference TRBV7-9 and TRBJ2-5, the full variable domain is DTGVSQNPRHKITKRGQNVTFRCDPISEHNRLYWYRQTLGQGPEFLTYFQNEAQLEKSRLLSDRFSAERPKGSFSTLEIQRTEQGDSAMYLCASSFGDRDGETQYFGPGTRLLVL.

This chain connects TRBV10-1 to TRBJ2-1; TRBD1 agrees at 11 bases. Germline CDR1 WNHNN, CDR2 SYGVQD (reference sequence). CDR3 size: 18 residues. J gave up 4 bases and V 4 bases, and 12 bases lay outside the gene matches. CDR3: CASSAGQGASRKYNEQFF. DNA for the CDR3: TGCGCCAGCAGTGCCGGACAGGGGGCGTCCCGTAAATACAATGAGCAGTTCTTC.

V usage is TRBV7-9 and J usage is TRBJ2-7; D is unresolved. Germline V lookup: CDR1 SEHNR, CDR2 FQNEAQ (reference sequence). CDR3 length: 12 amino acids. V shed 2 bases and J shed 7 bases, with 9 bases lying between them. The CDR3 loop is CASSLMSYEQYF. As DNA, the CDR3 is TGTGCCAGCAGCTTAATGTCGTATGAGCAGTACTTC.

V is TRBV7-9 and J is TRBJ1-4; 8 bases agree with TRBD1. Trimming cost V 2 bases and J 7 bases; bases outside gene matches: 6. Germline V gene sequence: CDR1 SEHNR, CDR2 FQNEAQ (reference sequence). The CDR3 runs 15 residues. The CDR3 loop is CASSLLTGGVEKLFF. In nucleotides, the CDR3 is TGTGCCAGCAGCTTACTAACAGGGGGAGTTGAAAAACTGTTTTTT.

With regard to this clone: Other DNA variants within this sample encode the same CDR3. This chain joins TRBV5-1 and TRBJ2-1; 7 bases are shared with TRBD1. The V segment lost 5 bases and the J segment 2 bases; nucleotides outside the gene matches: 4. The CDR3 is made up of 14 amino acids. Germline V gene sequence: CDR1 SGHRS, CDR2 YFSETQ. The CDR3 nucleotides are TGCGCCAGCAGTCTCCAGGGGGCCTACAATGAGCAGTTCTTC. Encoded protein: CASSLQGAYNEQFF.

The CDR3 sequence: CASGSTDYNSPLHF. DNA of the CDR3: TGTGCCAGCGGTAGTACAGATTATAATTCACCCCTCCACTTT. The rearrangement uses TRBV6-5 and TRBJ1-6, with no clear D. The germline gives CDR1 MNHEY, CDR2 SVGAGI. V was trimmed by 8 bases and J by 4 bases, leaving 12 bases between them. The CDR3 contains 14 residues.